This T cell receptor beta chain was identified in a study of cytomegalovirus exposure and HLA in healthy donors. Trimming removed 6 bases at V and 7 bases at J, with 13 bases between. The length of the CDR3 is 13 residues. CDR1 and CDR2 from the germline V gene are MNHNS and SASEGT. General observations from the study: Analysis performed later showed TCR beta chains linked to HLA being more clonally expanded than equally common others. Rarity marked most TCR sequences, yet some public TCRs occurred in many donors. Cytomegalovirus association was listed for around 170 TCR beta chains.

PCR primers comprised 60 Vbeta and 13 Jbeta primers. Using immunoSEQ multiplex PCR, the repertoire was profiled, and TCRdb retains in-frame clones only, with some absent. The sample has about 98,000 clones; under 85% are singletons. About this clone itself: Antigen specificity is unknown.

V gene TRBV6-1 combines with J gene TRBJ1-5; D ambiguous. This TCR came from a man aged 18 to 30 in good health and CMV-seropositive. The sequenced material came from PBMCs. CDR3 protein: CASSAGEGQPQHF. The CDR3 DNA reads TGTGCCAGCAGCGCCGGGGAAGGGCAGCCCCAGCATTTT.